The sequence of this T cell receptor (beta chain) was determined in a study of PD-L1 blockade in urothelial cancer. About the research overall: The researchers analyzed blood 3 weeks (second dose) and 6 weeks after treatment start. When blood samples were assessed, the median T cell count was around 150,000.

CDR1 is SGHRS and CDR2 is YFSETQ in the germline V gene. Trimming cost V 5 bases and J 3 bases, with 8 bases left between them. The CDR3 consists of 12 residues. The table came from immunoSEQ multiplex PCR; TCRdb's copy has only in-frame clones and leaves some out. The sample has more than 70,000 clones, 85% to 90% seen once. The chain combines TRBV5-1 with TRBJ1-2; a possible D gene is TRBD1 (6 bases). The material sequenced was PBMCs, taken around atezolizumab (anti-PD-L1) treatment. This clonotype was obtained from a man in his 60s with urothelial cancer. The CDR3 spells CASSAGDYGYTF. The CDR3 DNA follows: TGCGCCAGCAGTGCAGGGGACTATGGCTACACCTTC.